The rows below give T cell receptor beta chains drawn from one sample of a study of blood T cell repertoires in COVID-19. TCRdb's copy holds only in-frame clones and misses some; the assay was immunoSEQ multiplex PCR. This repertoire shows about 120,000 clones, 82% found once; its top ten account for about 4.5%. Sequencing used peripheral blood. Receptors were obtained from a woman in her 70s with acute or convalescent COVID-19. Each CDR3 is given with its conserved first and last residue. The order of the fields is D gene, V gene, J gene, clone size, CDR3 protein, CDR3 DNA. D genes are given only for firm matches. Some rows have no size entry. The others give once, few or many, or a class for an expanded clone.

>NA|TRBV27|TRBJ2-7|few
CASRRHPTYEQYF
TGTGCCAGCAGGCGCCACCCCACCTACGAGCAGTACTTC
>NA|TRBV19|TRBJ1-2|NA
CASSIRFEVYGYTF
TGTGCCAGTAGTATAAGATTTGAGGTTTATGGCTACACCTTC
>NA|TRBV19|TRBJ1-5|NA
CASSSMGLQPQHF
TGTGCCAGTAGTAGCATGGGCCTTCAGCCCCAGCATTTT
>NA|TRBV7-8|TRBJ2-7|NA
CASSSEQDVDKSSYF
TGTGCCAGCAGCTCCGAACAGGACGTAGACAAGAGTTCGTACTTC
>NA|TRBV2|TRBJ1-2|few
CASSDRGNYGYTF
TGTGCCAGCAGTGACAGGGGTAACTATGGCTACACCTTC
>NA|TRBV5-4|TRBJ1-1|NA
CASSLGSQNTEAFF
TGTGCCAGCAGCTTGGGGAGCCAGAACACTGAAGCTTTCTTT
>TRBD1|TRBV5-6|TRBJ1-3|NA
CASSFLQGLGNTIYF
TGTGCCAGCAGCTTCCTACAGGGGTTGGGAAACACCATATATTTT
>TRBD1|TRBV4-2|TRBJ1-2|NA
CASSPSDRKGAGYTF
TGTGCCAGCAGCCCCTCGGACAGGAAAGGGGCAGGCTACACCTTC
>NA|TRBV7-2|TRBJ1-5|NA
CASSFQRYQPQHF
TGTGCCAGCAGCTTTCAGCGGTACCAGCCCCAGCATTTT
>TRBD1|TRBV5-1|TRBJ2-3|NA
CASSPRDRVSDTQYF
TGCGCCAGCAGCCCCCGGGACAGGGTTTCAGATACGCAGTATTTT
>NA|TRBV2|TRBJ1-3|NA
CASSRNDRGNTIYF
TGTGCCAGCAGTCGAAACGACAGGGGAAACACCATATATTTT
>NA|TRBV6-4|TRBJ1-2|NA
CASSEVFTPNYGYTF
TGTGCCAGCAGTGAGGTATTTACACCTAACTATGGCTACACCTTC
>TRBD1|TRBV18|TRBJ1-4|NA
CASSHGQGADEKLFF
TGTGCCAGCTCACACGGACAGGGGGCGGATGAAAAACTGTTTTTT
>TRBD1|TRBV11-3|TRBJ1-2|NA
CASSSDSDRANYGYTF
TGTGCCAGCAGCTCTGACTCGGACAGGGCTAACTATGGCTACACCTTC
>TRBD1|TRBV15|TRBJ1-4|NA
CATSFGTVEKLFF
TGTGCCACCAGTTTCGGGACAGTGGAAAAACTGTTTTTT
>NA|TRBV27|TRBJ2-2|NA
CASSSGQQVTGELFF
TGTGCCAGCAGTTCCGGACAGCAAGTCACCGGGGAGCTGTTTTTT
>NA|TRBV2|TRBJ1-2|NA
CASSQGPNYGYTF
TGTGCCAGCAGCCAGGGCCCCAACTATGGCTACACCTTC
>NA|TRBV16|TRBJ1-2|NA
CASSQFIHGYTF
TGTGCCAGCAGCCAATTCATCCATGGCTACACCTTC
>NA|TRBV6-5|TRBJ2-4|NA
CASSSPRTSKNIQYF
TGTGCCAGCAGCTCTCCTCGGACTTCCAAAAACATTCAGTACTTC
>NA|TRBV16|TRBJ1-5|NA
CASSRIRGQPQHF
TGTGCCAGCAGCCGCATCAGGGGCCAGCCCCAGCATTTT
>NA|TRBV14|TRBJ1-1|NA
CASSQDRTRAAFF
TGTGCCAGCAGCCAAGATCGAACCAGGGCAGCTTTCTTT
>TRBD1|TRBV4-1|TRBJ1-4|NA
CASSQVPSRTGEKLFF
TGCGCCAGCAGCCAGGTTCCCTCTCGGACAGGGGAAAAACTGTTTTTT
>NA|TRBV10-3|TRBJ2-2|NA
CAISARNTGELFF
TGTGCCATCAGCGCTAGGAACACCGGGGAGCTGTTTTTT
>TRBD1|TRBV18|TRBJ2-2|NA
CASSPLSGTGDTGELFF
TGTGCCAGCTCACCACTTTCCGGGACAGGTGACACCGGGGAGCTGTTTTTT
>NA|TRBV2|TRBJ1-5|few
CASSVSRVDPQHF
TGTGCCAGCAGTGTAAGCAGGGTCGACCCCCAGCATTTT
>NA|TRBV7-8|TRBJ2-5|NA
CASSPDSLTIQETQYF
TGTGCCAGCAGCCCAGACTCGCTCACGATACAAGAGACCCAGTACTTC
>NA|TRBV6-5|TRBJ1-1|NA
CASRTGSGTEAFF
TGTGCCAGCAGAACAGGGAGCGGCACTGAAGCTTTCTTT
>NA|TRBV28|TRBJ1-1|NA
CASSPGQSNTEAFF
TGTGCCAGCAGCCCCGGACAGTCCAACACTGAAGCTTTCTTT
>NA|TRBV19|TRBJ1-1|once
CASSIQGGVNTEAFF
TGTGCCAGTAGTATCCAGGGCGGGGTGAACACTGAAGCTTTCTTT
>NA|TRBV27|TRBJ1-6|NA
CASSSVPRGLYNSPLHF
TGTGCCAGCAGTTCCGTCCCGCGGGGGCTCTATAATTCACCCCTCCACTTT
>TRBD2|TRBV7-9|TRBJ2-3|few
CASAGVEDTQYF
TGTGCCAGCGCGGGGGTAGAAGATACGCAGTATTTT